This TCR beta chain was found in a study of patients and donors after allogeneic stem cell transplantation. A few counts support this clonotype. TCRdb recomputed calls from the RT-PCR reads with MiXCR, one row per CDR3 protein. Here the sample spans approximately 170,000 distinct CDR3 sequences, roughly 31% being singletons. The CDR3 is 14 residues long. Germline loops: CDR1 LGHDT, CDR2 YNNKEL (reference sequence). V dropped 6 bases and J dropped 7; count of bases not matched to a gene: 7. This sequence joins TRBV3-1 and TRBJ1-3; 9 bases map to TRBD1. The sample was blood, either unsorted or a sorted T cell fraction (not recorded which). The TCR was taken from a human donor who was either an allogeneic HSCT recipient or a stem cell or donor lymphocyte infusion donor (not recorded which). It is not recorded whose cells these are; they may come from a transplant donor. For the CDR3, the DNA is TGTGCCAGCAGTCCGACAGGGGGGCTGAACACCATATATTTT. It codes for CASSPTGGLNTIYF.